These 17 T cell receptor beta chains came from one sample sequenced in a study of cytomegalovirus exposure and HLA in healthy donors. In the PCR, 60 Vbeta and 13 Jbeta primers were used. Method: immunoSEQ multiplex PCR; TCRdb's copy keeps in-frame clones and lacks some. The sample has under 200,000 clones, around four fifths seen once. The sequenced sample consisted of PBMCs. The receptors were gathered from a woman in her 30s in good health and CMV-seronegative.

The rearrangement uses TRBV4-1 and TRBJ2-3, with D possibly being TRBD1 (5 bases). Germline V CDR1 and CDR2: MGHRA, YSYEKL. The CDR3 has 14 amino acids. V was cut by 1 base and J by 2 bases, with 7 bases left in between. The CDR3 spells CASSQGQNTDTQYF. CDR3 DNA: TGCGCCAGCAGCCAAGGACAGAACACAGATACGCAGTATTTT.

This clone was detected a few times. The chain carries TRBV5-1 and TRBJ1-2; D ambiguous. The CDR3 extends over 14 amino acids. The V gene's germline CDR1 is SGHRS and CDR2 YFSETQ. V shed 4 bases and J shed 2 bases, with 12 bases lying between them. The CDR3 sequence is CASSLGAENYGYTF. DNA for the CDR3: TGCGCCAGCAGCCTTGGTGCTGAGAACTATGGCTACACCTTC.

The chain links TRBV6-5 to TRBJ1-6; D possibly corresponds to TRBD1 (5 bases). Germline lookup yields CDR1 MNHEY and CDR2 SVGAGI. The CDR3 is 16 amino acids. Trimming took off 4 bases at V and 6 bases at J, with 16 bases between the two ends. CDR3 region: CASSFGAGLGNSPLHF. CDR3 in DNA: TGTGCCAGCAGTTTTGGGGCAGGGTTGGGTAATTCACCCCTCCACTTT.

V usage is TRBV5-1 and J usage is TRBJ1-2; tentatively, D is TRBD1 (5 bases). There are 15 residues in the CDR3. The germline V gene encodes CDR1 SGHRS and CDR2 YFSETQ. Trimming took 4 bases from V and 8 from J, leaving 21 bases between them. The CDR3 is CASSPNTVGGQGYTF. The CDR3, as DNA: TGCGCCAGCAGCCCAAACACGGTCGGGGGTCAAGGCTACACCTTC.

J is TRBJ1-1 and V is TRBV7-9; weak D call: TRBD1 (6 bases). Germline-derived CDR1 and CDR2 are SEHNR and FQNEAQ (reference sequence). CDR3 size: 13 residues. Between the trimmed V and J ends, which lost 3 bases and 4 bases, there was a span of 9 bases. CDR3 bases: TGTGCCAGCAGCTTCGCGGGGGCCACTGAAGCTTTCTTT. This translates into CASSFAGATEAFF.

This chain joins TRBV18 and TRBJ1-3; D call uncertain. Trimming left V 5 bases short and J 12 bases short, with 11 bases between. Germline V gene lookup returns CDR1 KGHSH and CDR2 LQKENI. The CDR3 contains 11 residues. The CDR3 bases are TGTGCCAGCTCAGCGCGGGAGGGCATATATTTT. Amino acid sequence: CASSAREGIYF. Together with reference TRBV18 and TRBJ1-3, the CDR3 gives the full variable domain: NAGVMQNPRHLVRRRGQEARLRCSPMKGHSHVYWYRQLPEEGLKFMVYLQKENIIDESGMPKERFSAEFPKEGPSILRIQQVVRGDSAAYFCASSAREGIYFGEGSWLTVV.

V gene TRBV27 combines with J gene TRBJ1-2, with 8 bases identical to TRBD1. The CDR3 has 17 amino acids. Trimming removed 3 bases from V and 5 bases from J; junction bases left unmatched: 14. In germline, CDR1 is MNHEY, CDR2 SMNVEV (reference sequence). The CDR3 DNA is TGTGCCAGCAGTTTCGTCGGACAGGGATCCACCGGGTATGGCTACACCTTC. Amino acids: CASSFVGQGSTGYGYTF.

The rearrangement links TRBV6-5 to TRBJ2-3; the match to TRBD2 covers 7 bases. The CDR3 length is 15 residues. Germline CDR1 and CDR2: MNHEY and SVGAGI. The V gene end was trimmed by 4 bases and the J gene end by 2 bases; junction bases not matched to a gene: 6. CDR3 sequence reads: CASSSPSGPTDTQYF. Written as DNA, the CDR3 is TGTGCCAGCAGTTCCCCTAGCGGTCCCACAGATACGCAGTATTTT.

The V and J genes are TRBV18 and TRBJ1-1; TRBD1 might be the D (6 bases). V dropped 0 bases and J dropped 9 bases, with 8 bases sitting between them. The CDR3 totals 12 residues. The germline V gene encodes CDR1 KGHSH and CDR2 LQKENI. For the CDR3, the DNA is TGTGCCAGCTCACCACCGGGGGGGCAAGCTTTCTTT. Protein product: CASSPPGGQAFF.

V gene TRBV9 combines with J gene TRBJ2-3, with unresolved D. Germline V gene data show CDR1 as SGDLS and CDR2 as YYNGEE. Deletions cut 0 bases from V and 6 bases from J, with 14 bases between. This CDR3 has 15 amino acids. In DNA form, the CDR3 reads TGTGCCAGCAGCGTAGGCGCCGTTAACGGGGATACGCAGTATTTT. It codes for CASSVGAVNGDTQYF. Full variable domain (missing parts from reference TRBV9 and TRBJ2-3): DSGVTQTPKHLITATGQRVTLRCSPRSGDLSVYWYQQSLDQGLQFLIQYYNGEERAKGNILERFSAQQFPDLHSELNLSSLELGDSALYFCASSVGAVNGDTQYFGPGTRLTVL.

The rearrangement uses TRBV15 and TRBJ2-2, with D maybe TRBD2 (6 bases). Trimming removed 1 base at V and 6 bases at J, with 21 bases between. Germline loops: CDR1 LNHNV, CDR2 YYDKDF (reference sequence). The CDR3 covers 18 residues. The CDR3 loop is CATSRVSRATGDPGELFF. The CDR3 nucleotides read TGTGCCACCAGCAGAGTCTCCAGGGCCACGGGGGATCCCGGGGAGCTGTTTTTT.

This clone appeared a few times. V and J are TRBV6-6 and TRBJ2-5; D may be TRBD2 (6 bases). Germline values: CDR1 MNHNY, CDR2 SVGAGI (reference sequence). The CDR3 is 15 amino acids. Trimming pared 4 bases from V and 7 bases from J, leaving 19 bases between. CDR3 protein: CASSFLFRAEGTQYF. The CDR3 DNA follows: TGTGCCAGCAGTTTCCTCTTTAGGGCGGAGGGGACCCAGTACTTC.

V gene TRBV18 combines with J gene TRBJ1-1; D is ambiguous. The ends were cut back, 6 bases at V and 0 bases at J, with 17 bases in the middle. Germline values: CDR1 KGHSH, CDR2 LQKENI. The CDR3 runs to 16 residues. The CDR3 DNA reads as TGTGCCAGCTCTCACCGAATTTCGGGGTTGAACACTGAAGCTTTCTTT. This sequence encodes CASSHRISGLNTEAFF.

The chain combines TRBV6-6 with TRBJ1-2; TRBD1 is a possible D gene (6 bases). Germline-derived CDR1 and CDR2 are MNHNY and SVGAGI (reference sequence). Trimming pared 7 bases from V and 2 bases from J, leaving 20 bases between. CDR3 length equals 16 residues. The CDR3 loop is CASNLGTGGTNYGYTF. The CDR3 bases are TGTGCCAGCAATTTGGGGACGGGGGGCACCAACTATGGCTACACCTTC.

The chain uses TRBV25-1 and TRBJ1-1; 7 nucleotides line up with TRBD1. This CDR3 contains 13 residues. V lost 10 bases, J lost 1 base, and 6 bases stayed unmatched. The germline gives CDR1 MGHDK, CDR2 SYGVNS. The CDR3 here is CATRTGWNTEAFF. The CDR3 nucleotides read TGTGCCACGCGGACAGGTTGGAACACTGAAGCTTTCTTT. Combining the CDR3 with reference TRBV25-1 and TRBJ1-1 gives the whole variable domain EADIYQTPRYLVIGTGKKITLECSQTMGHDKMYWYQQDPGMELHLIHYSYGVNSTEKGDLSSESTVSRIRTEHFPLTLESARPSHTSQYLCATRTGWNTEAFFGQGTRLTVV.

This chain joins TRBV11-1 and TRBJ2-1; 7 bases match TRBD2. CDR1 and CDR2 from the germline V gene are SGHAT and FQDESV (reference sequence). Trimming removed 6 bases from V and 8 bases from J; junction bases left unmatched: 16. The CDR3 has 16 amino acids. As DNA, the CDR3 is TGTGCCAGCAGTCACCTCGAGCGGGGAGCCGGGTATGAGCAGTTCTTC. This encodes CASSHLERGAGYEQFF. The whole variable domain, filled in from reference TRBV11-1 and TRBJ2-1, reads EAEVAQSPRYKITEKSQAVAFWCDPISGHATLYWYRQILGQGPELLVQFQDESVVDDSQLPKDRFSAERLKGVDSTLKIQPAELGDSAMYLCASSHLERGAGYEQFFGPGTRLTVL.

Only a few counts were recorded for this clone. The CDR3 protein is CASNQRQAYEQYF. Here the CDR3 DNA reads TGTGCCAGCAACCAAAGGCAGGCATACGAGCAGTACTTC. V usage is TRBV7-8 and J usage is TRBJ2-7; D unresolved. CDR1 and CDR2 (germline): SGHVS, FQNEAQ. V was cut by 7 bases and J by 4 bases, with 14 bases left in between. The CDR3 extends over 13 amino acids.